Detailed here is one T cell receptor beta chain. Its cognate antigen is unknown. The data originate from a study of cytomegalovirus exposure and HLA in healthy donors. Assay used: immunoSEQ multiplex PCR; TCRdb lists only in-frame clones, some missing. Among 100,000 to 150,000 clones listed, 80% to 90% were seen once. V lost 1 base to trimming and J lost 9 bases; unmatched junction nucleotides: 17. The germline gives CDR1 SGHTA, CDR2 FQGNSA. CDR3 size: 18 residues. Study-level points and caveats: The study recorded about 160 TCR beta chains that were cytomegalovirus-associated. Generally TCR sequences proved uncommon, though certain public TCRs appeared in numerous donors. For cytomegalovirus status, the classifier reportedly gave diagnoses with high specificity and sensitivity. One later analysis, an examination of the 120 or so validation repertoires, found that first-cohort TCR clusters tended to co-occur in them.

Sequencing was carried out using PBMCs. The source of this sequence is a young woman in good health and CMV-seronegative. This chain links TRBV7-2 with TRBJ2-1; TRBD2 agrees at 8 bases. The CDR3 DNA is TGTGCCAGCAGCTTAGAGTTCGGATTGGGTAGCGGGATTACTGAGCAGTTCTTC. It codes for CASSLEFGLGSGITEQFF.